One T cell receptor beta chain is described in this entry. Its matching antigen is unknown. This CDR3 region has 14 residues. V dropped 2 bases and J dropped 4 bases, with 11 bases sitting between them. Germline CDR1 reads MDHEN; CDR2 reads SYDVKM. The data were taken from a study of beta chain features in type 1 diabetes. Overall study findings and caveats: Significant though moderate, a shortening of TCRB CDR3s appeared in all four CD4+ subsets of Type 1 diabetes patients.

The study reverse transcribed the entire isolated RNA, so it sequenced expressed TCRB transcripts. Profiled with immunoSEQ multiplex PCR; TCRdb holds only in-frame clones, not every one. The table includes 640,000 or so clones, roughly 12% detected once. The clonotype comes from a man younger than 35 with type 1 diabetes. Specimen: naive CD4+ T cells from blood. This chain uses TRBV28 with TRBJ2-5; D is unresolved. Here the CDR3 DNA reads TGTGCCAGCAGTTTACTAAGCCAGTTAGAGACCCAGTACTTC. Its translation: CASSLLSQLETQYF.